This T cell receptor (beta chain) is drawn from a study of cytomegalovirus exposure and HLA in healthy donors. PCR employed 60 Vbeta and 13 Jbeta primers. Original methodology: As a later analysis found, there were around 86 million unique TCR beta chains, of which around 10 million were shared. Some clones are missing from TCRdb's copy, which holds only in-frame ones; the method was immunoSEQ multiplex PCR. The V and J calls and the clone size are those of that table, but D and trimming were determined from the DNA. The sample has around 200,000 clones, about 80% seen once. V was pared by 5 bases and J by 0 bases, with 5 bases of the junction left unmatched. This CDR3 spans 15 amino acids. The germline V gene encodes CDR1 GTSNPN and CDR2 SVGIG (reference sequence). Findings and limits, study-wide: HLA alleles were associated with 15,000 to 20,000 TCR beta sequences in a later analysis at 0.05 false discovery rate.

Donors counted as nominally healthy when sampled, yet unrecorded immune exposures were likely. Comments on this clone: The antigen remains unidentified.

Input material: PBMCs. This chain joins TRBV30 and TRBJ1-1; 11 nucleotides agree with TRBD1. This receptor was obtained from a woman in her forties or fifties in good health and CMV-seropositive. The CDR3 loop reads CAWVRDRGVNTEAFF. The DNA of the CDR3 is TGTGCCTGGGTCCGGGACAGGGGGGTGAACACTGAAGCTTTCTTT.